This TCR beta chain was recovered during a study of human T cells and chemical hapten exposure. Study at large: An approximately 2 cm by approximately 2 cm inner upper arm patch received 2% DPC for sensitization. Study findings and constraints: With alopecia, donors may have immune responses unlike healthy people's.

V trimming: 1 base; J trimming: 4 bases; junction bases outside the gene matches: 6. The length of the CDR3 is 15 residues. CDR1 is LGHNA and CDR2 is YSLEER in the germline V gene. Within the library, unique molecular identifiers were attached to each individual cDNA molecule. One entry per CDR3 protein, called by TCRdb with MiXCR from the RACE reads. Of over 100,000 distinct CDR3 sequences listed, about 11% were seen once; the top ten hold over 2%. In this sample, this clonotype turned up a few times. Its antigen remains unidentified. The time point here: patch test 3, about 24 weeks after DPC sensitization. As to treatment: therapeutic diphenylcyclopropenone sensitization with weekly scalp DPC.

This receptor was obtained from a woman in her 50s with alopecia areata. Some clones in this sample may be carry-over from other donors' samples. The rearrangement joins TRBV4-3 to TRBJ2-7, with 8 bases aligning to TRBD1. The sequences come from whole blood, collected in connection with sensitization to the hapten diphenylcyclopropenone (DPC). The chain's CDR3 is CASSQGTGNSYEQYF. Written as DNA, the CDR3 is TGCGCCAGCAGCCAAGGGACAGGGAATAGTTACGAGCAGTACTTC.